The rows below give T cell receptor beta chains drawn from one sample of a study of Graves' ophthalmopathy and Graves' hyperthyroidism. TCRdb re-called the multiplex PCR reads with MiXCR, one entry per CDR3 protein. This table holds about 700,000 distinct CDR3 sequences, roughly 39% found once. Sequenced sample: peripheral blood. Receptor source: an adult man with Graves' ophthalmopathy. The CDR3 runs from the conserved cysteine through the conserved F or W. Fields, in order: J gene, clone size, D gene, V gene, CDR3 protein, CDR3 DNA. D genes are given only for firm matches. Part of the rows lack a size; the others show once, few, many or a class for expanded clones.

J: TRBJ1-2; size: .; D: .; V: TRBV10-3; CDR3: CASSPTGFYGYTF; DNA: TGTGCCAGCTCACCAACAGGGTTCTATGGCTACACCTTC
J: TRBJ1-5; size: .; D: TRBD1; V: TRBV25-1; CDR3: CASQAGDRGSNQPQHF; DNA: TGTGCCAGCCAGGCCGGGGACAGGGGATCCAATCAGCCCCAGCATTTT
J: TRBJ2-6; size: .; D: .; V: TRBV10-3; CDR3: CASSLISGFPGANVLTF; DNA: TGTGCCAGCAGTTTAATATCAGGGTTCCCTGGGGCCAACGTCCTGACTTTC
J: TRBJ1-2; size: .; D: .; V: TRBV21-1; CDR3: CASSSLSRRDYGYTF; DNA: TGTGCCAGCAGCAGTTTGTCTAGGAGGGACTATGGCTACACCTTC
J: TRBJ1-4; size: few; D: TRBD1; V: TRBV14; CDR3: CASSTQTGSNKKLFF; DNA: TGTGCCAGCAGCACCCAGACAGGGTCTAATAAAAAACTGTTTTTT
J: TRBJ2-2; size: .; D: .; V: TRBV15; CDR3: CATSRVGRGLNTGKLFF; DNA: TGCGCCACCAGCAGAGTGGGTAGGGGCCTGAACACCGGGAAGCTGTTTTTT
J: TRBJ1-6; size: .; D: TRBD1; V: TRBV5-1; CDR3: CASSLLSGQGLGSPLHF; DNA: TGCGCCAGCAGCTTGCTATCGGGACAGGGGTTGGGTTCACCCCTCCACTTT
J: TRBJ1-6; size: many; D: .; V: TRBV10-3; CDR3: CAISASPGTLNSPLHF; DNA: TGTGCCATCAGTGCCTCCCCCGGGACGCTGAATTCACCCCTCCACTTT
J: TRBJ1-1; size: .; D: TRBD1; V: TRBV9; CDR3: CASSETGSLSNTEAFF; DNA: TGTGCCAGCAGCGAGACAGGGAGTTTATCGAACACTGAAGCTTTCTTT
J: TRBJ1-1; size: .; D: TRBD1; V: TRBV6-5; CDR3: CASSTTGTGNTEAFF; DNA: TGTGCCAGCAGTACGACCGGGACAGGGAACACTGAAGCTTTCTTT
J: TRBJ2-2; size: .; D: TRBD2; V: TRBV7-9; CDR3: CASSPSGLAGTGELFF; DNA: TGTGCCAGCAGCCCCTCGGGTCTAGCGGGCACCGGGGAGCTGTTTTTT
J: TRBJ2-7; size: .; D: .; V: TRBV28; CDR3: CASRQDPSYEQYF; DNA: TGTGCCAGCAGACAGGATCCCTCCTACGAGCAGTACTTC
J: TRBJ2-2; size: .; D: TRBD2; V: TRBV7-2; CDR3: CASSPTLAGAAEPFF; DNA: TGTGCCAGCAGCCCGACACTAGCGGGTGCCGCGGAGCCGTTTTTT
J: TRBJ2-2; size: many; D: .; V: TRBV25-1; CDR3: CASSGGKSSGELFF; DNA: TGTGCCAGCAGCGGTGGGAAGAGCTCCGGGGAGCTGTTTTTT
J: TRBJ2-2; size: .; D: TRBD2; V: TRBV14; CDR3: CASSTTSGRARSTGELFF; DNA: TGTGCCAGCAGTACGACTAGCGGGAGGGCCAGGTCCACCGGGGAGCTGTTTTTT
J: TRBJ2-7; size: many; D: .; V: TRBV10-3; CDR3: CAISAGPDLYEQYF; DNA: TGTGCCATCAGTGCGGGGCCCGACCTCTACGAGCAGTACTTC